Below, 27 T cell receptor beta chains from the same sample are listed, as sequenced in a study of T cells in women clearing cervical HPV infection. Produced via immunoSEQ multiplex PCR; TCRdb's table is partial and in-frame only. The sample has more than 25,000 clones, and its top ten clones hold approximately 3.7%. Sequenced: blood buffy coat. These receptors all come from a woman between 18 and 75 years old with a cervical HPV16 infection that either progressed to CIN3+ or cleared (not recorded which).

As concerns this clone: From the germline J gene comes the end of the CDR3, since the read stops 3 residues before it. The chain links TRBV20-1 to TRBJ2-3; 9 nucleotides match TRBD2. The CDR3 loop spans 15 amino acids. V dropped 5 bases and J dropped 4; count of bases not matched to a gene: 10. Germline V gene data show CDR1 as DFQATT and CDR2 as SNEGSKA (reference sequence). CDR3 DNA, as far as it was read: TGCAGTGCTTCTCCTAGCGGGGTTTTGTCAGATACG. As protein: CSASPSGVLSDT. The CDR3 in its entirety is CSASPSGVLSDTQYF.

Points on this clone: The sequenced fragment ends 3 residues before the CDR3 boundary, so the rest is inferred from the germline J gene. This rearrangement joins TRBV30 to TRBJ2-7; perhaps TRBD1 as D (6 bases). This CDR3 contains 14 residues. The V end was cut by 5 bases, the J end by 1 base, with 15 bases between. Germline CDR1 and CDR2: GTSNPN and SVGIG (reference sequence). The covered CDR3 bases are TGTGCCTGGTCCATAGGGGGTCGGTCCTACGAG. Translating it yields CAWSIGGRSYE. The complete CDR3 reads CAWSIGGRSYEQYF.

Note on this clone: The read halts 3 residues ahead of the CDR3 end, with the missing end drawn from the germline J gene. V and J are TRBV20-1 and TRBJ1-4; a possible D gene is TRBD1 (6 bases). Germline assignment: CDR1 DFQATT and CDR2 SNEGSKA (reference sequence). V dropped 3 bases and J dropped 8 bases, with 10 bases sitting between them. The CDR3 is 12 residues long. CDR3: CSARGAWEKLFF. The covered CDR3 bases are TGCAGTGCTAGGGGGGCCTGGGAAAAA.

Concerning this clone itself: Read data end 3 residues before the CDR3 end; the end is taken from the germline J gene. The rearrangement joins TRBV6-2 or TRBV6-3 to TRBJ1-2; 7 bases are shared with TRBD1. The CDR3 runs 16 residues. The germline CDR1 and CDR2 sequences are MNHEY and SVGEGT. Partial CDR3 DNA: TGTGCCAGCAGACCCCAACAGGGGTTCCAATACAATGAC. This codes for CASRPQQGFQYND. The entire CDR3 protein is CASRPQQGFQYNDYTF.

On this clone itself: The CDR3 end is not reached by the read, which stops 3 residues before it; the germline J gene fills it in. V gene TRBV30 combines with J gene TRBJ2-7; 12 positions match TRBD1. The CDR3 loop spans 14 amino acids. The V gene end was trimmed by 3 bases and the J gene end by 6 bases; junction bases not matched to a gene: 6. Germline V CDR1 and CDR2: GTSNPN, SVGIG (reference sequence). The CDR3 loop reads CAWRGDRGLAEQYF. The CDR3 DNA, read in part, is TGTGCCTGGAGGGGGGACAGGGGGCTAGCCGAG.

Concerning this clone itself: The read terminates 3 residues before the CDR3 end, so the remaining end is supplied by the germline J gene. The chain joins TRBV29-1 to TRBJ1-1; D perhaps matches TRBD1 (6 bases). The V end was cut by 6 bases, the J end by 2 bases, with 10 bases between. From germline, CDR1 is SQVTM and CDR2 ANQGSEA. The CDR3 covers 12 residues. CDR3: CSVTGLNTEAFF. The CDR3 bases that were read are TGCAGCGTCACAGGGCTTAACACTGAA.

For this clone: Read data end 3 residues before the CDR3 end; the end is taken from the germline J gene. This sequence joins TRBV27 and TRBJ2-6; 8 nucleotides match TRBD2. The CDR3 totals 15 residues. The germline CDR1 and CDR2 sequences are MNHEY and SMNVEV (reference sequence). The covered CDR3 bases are TGTGCCAGCAGTTTGGGCGGGGGGAATTCGGTGGTC. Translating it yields CASSLGGGNSVV. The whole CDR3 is CASSLGGGNSVVLTF.

The sequenced CDR3 bases are TGTGCCAGCAGCGCTCGGGACAGAACCAATCAGCCG. This translates into CASSARDRTNQP. The entire CDR3 protein is CASSARDRTNQPQYF. The V gene is TRBV5-6, the J gene TRBJ2-3, with 7 bases matching TRBD1. The sequenced fragment ends 3 residues before the CDR3 boundary, so the rest is inferred from the germline J gene. This CDR3 is 15 amino acids long. Germline loops: CDR1 SGHDT, CDR2 YYEEEE.

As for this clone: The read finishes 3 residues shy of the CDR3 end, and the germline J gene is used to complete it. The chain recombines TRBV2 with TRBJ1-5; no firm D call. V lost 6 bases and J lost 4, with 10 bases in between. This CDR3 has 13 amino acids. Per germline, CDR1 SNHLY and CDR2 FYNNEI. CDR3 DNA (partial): TGTGCCAGCAGCCCCGGGGAGAATCAGCCC. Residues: CASSPGENQP. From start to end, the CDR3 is CASSPGENQPQHF. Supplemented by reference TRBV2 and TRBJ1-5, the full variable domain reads EPEVTQTPSHQVTQMGQEVILRCVPISNHLYFYWYRQILGQKVEFLVSFYNNEISEKSEIFDDQFSVERPDGSNFTLKIRSTKLEDSAMYFCASSPGENQPQHFGDGTRLSIL.

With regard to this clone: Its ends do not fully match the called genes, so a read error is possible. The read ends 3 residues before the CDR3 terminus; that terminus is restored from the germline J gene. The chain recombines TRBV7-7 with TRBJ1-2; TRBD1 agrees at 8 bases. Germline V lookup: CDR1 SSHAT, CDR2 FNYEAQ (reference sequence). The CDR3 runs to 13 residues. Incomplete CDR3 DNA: TGTGCTAGCAGTCCGGACAGGGTCGGCGAC. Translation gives CASSPDRVGD. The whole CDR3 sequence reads CASSPDRVGDYTF.

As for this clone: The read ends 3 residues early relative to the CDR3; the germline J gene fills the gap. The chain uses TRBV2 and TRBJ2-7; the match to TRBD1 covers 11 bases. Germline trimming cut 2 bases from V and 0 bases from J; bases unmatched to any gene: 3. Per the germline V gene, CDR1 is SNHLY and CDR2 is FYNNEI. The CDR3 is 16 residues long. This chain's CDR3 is CASSERTGGFSYEQYF. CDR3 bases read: TGTGCCAGCAGTGAACGGACAGGGGGCTTCTCCTACGAG.

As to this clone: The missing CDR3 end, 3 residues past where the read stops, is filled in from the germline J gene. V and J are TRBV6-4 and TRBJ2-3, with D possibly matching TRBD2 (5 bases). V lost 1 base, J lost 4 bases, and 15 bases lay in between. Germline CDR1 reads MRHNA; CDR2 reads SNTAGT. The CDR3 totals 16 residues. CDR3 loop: CASSDLSGGGPDTQYF. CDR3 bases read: TGTGCCAGCAGTGACTTATCCGGAGGCGGTCCAGATACG.

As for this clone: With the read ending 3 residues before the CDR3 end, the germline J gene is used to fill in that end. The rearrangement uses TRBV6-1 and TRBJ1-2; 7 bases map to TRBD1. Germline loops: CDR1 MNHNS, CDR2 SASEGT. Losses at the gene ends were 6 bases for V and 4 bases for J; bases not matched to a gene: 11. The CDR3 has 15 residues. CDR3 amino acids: CASSETGVGIYGYTF. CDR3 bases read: TGTGCCAGCAGCGAAACAGGGGTAGGGATCTATGGC.

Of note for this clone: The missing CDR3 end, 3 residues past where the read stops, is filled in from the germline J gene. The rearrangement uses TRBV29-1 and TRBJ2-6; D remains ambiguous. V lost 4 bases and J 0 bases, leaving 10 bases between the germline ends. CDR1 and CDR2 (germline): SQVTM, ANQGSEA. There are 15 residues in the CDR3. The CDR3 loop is CSVVQVNSGANVLTF. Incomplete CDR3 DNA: TGCAGCGTTGTTCAGGTTAACTCTGGGGCCAACGTC.

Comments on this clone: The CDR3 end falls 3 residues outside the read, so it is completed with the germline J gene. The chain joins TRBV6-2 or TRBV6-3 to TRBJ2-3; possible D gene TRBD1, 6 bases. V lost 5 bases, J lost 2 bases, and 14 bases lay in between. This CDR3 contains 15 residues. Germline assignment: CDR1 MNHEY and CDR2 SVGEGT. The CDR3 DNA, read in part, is TGTGCCAGCAGTCTCAGGGGCCGGTCCACAGATACG. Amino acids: CASSLRGRSTDT. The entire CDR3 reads CASSLRGRSTDTQYF.

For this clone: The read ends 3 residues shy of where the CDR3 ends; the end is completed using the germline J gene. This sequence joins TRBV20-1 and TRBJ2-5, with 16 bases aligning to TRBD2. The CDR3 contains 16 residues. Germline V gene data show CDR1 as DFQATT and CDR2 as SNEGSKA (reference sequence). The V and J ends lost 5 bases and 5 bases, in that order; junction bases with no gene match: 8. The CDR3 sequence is CSALGTSGGAGETQYF. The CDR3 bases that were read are TGCAGTGCTCTCGGGACTAGCGGGGGGGCCGGGGAGACC.

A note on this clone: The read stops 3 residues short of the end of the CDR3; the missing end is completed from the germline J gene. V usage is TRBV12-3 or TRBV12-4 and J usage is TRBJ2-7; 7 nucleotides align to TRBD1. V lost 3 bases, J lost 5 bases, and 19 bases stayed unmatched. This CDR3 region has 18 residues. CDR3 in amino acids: CASSFSRDRRGKVHEQYF. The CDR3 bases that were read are TGTGCCAGCAGTTTCAGTCGGGACAGACGAGGGAAGGTCCACGAG.

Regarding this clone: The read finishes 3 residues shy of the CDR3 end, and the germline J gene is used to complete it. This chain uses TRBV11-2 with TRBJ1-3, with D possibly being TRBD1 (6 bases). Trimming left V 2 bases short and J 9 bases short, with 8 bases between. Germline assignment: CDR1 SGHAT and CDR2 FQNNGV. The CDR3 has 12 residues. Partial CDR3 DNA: TGTGCCAGCAGCTTATGGGGGCCCACC. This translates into CASSLWGPT. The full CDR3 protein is CASSLWGPTIYF.

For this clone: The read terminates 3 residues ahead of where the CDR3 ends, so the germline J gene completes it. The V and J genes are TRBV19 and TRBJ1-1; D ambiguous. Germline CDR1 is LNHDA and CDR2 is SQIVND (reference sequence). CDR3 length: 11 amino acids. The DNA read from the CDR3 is TGTGCCAGTACCGCAACCTACGCC. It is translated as CASTATYA. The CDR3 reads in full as CASTATYAAFF.

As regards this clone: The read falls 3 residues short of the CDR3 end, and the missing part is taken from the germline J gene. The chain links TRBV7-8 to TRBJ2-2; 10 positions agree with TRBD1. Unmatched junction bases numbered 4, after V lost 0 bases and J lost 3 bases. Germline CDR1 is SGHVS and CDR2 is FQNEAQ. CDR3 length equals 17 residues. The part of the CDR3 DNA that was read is TGTGCCAGCAGCTTAGCTCAGGACAGGGGGTACACCGGGGAG. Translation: CASSLAQDRGYTGE. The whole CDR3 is CASSLAQDRGYTGELFF.

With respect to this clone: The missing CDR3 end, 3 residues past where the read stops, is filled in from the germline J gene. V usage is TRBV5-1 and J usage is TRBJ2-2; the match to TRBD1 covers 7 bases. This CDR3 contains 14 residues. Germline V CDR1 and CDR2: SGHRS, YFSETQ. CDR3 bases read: TGCGCCAGCGCTACAGGGGAGACTAATGAAAAG. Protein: CASATGETNEK. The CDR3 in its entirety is CASATGETNEKLFF.

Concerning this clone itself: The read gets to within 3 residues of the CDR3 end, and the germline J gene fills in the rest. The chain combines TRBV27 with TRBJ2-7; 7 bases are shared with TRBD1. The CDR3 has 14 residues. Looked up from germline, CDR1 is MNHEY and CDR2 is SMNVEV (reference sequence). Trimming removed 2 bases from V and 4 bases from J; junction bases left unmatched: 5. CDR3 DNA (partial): TGTGCCAGCAGTTTACACAGGGGCCCTTACGAG. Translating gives CASSLHRGPYE. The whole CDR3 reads CASSLHRGPYEQYF.

The CDR3: CASSLGRVSEAFF. CDR3 DNA (partial): TGTGCCAGCAGCTTAGGGAGGGTCTCTGAA. The V call is TRBV7-2, the J call TRBJ1-1, with unresolved D. Coverage ceases 3 residues before the CDR3 finishes, and the germline J gene fills in the end. The CDR3 is 13 amino acids. Germline loops: CDR1 SGHTA, CDR2 FQGNSA. V was pared by 1 base and J by 6 bases, with 9 bases between.

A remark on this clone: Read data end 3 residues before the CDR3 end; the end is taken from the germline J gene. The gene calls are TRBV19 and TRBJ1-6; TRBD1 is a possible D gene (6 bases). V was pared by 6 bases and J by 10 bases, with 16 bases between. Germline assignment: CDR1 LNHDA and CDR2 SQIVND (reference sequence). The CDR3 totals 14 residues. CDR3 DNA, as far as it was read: TGTGCCAGTAGGTCTACAGGGATCGGGTCACCC. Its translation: CASRSTGIGSP. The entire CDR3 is CASRSTGIGSPLHF.

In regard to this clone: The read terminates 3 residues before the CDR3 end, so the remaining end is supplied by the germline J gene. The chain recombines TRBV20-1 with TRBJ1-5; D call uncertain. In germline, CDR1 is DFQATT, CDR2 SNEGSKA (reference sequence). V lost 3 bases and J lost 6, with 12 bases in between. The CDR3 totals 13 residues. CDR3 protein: CSASVGVGQPQHF. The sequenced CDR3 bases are TGCAGTGCTAGTGTCGGTGTCGGTCAGCCC.

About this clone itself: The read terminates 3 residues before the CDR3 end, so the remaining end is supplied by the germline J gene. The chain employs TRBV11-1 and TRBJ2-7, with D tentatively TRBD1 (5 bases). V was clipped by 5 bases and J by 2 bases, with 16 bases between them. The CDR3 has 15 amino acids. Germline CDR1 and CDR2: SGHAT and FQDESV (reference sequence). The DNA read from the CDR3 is TGTGCCAGCAGCCACTCTGGTCTGGGGCCCTACGAG. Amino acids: CASSHSGLGPYE. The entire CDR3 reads CASSHSGLGPYEQYF.

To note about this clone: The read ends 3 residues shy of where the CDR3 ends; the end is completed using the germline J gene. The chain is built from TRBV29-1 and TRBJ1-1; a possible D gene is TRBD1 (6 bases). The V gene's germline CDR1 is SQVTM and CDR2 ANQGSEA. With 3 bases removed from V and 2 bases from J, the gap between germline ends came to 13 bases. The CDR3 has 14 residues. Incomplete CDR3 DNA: TGCAGCGTTGATGGGGGCGCCGCTAACACTGAA. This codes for CSVDGGAANTE. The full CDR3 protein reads CSVDGGAANTEAFF.